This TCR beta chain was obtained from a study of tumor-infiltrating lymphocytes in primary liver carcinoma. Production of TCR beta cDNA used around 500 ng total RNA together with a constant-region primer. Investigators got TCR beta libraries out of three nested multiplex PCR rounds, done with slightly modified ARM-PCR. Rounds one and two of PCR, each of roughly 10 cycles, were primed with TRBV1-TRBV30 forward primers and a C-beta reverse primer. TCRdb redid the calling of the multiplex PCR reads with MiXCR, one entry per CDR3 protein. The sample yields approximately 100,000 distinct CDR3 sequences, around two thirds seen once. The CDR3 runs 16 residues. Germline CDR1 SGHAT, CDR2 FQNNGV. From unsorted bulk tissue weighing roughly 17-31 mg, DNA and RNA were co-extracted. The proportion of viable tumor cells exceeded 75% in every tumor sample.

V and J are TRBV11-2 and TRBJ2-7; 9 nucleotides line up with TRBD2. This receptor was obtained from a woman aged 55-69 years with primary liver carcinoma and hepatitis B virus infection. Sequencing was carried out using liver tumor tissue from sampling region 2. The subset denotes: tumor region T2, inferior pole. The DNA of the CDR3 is TGTGCAAGTAGCTACGGCGGGAGGGCCTCGGGAAGCGAGCAGTACTTC. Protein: CASSYGGRASGSEQYF.